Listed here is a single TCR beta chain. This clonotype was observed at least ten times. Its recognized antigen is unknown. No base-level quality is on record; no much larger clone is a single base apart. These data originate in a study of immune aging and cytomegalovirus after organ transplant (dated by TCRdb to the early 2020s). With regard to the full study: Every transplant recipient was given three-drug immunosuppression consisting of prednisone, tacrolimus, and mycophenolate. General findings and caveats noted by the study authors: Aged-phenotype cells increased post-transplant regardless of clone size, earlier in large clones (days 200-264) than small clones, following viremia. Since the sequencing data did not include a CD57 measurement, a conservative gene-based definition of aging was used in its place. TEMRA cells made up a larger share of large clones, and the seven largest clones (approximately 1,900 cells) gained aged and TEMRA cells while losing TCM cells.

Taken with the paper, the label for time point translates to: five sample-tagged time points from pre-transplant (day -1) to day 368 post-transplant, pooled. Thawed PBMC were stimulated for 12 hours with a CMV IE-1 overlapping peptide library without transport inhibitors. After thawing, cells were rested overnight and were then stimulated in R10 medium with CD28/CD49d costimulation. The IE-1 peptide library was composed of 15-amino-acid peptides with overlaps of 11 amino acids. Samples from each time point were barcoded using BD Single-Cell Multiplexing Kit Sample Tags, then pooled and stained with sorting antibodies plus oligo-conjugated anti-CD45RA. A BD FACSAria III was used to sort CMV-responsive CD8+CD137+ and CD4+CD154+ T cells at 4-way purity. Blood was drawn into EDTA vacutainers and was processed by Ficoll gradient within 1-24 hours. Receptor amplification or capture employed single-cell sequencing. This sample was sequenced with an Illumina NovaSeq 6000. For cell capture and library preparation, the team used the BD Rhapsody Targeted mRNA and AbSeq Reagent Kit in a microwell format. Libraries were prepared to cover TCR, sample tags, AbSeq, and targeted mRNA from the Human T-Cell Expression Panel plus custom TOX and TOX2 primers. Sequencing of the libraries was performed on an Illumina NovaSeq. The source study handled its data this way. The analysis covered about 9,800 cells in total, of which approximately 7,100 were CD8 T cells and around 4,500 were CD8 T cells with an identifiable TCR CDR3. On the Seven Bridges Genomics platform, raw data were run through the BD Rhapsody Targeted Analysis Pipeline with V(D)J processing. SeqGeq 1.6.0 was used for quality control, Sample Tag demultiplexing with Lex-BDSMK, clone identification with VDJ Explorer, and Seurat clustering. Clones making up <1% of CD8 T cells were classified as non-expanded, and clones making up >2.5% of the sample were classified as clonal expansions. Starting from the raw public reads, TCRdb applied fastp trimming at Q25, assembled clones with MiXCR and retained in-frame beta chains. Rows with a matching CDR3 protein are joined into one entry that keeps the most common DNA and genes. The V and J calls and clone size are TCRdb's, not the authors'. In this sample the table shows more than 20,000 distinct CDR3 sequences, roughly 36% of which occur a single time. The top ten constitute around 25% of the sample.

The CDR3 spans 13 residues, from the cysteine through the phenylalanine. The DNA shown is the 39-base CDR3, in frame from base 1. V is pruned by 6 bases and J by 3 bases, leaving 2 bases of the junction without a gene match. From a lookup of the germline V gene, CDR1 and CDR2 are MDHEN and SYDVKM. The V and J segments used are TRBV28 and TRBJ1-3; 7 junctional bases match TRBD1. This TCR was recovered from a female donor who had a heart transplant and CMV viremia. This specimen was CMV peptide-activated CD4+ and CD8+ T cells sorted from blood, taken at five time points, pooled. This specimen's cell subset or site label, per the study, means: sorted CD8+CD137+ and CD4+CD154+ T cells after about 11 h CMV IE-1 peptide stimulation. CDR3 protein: CASSSGGGNTIYF. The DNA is TGTGCCAGCAGCTCAGGGGGTGGAAACACCATATATTTT.